These 21 T cell receptor beta chains share one sample of origin, sequenced in a study of blood T cell repertoires in COVID-19. TCRdb keeps only in-frame clones here, not all; method: immunoSEQ multiplex PCR. The profile shows about 140,000 clones, around 78% of them singletons. Material for sequencing was peripheral blood. All receptors derive from a woman aged 55-70 years with acute or convalescent COVID-19.

The chain joins TRBV7-9 to TRBJ1-1; no firm D call. The germline V and J ends were trimmed by 3 bases and 5 bases, with 16 bases remaining between them. The CDR3 is 15 amino acids. Germline CDR1 is SEHNR and CDR2 is FQNEAQ (reference sequence). CDR3 nucleotides: TGTGCCAGCAGCTTCAACAGCGGGGTTGAAACTGAAGCTTTCTTT. Amino acid sequence: CASSFNSGVETEAFF.

V is TRBV4-2 and J is TRBJ2-1; 8 nucleotides match TRBD2. The CDR3 sequence is 17 residues long. With V trimmed by 4 bases and J by 2 bases, 10 bases remained unmatched. CDR1 is LGHNA, CDR2 YNFKEQ, per germline. The DNA of the CDR3 is TGTGCCAGCAGCCTATCGGGAGCGGGAGACCCCTACAATGAGCAGTTCTTC. Its protein is CASSLSGAGDPYNEQFF.

The chain is built from TRBV28 and TRBJ2-3; 15 bases fit TRBD2. The CDR3 covers 20 residues. Looked up from germline, CDR1 is MDHEN and CDR2 is SYDVKM. V dropped 3 bases and J dropped 1; count of bases not matched to a gene: 11. CDR3: CASSFPPGTSGRYGTDTQYF. For the CDR3, the DNA is TGTGCCAGCAGTTTCCCCCCCGGGACTAGCGGGAGGTACGGCACAGATACGCAGTATTTT.

The V gene is TRBV12-3 or TRBV12-4, the J gene TRBJ2-7; maybe TRBD1 (5 bases). The CDR3 is made up of 12 amino acids. Trimming cost V 3 bases and J 4 bases, with 7 bases left between them. The CDR3 is CASSFAGYEQYF. Here the CDR3 DNA reads TGTGCCAGCAGTTTTGCAGGGTACGAGCAGTACTTC.

The count of this clone is one. The V gene is TRBV18, the J gene TRBJ1-5; 7 bases map to TRBD1. The germline V gene has CDR1 KGHSH and CDR2 LQKENI. The CDR3 is 15 residues long. V trimming: 1 base; J trimming: 3 bases; junction bases outside the gene matches: 3. The CDR3 sequence: CASSPQTGLNQPQHF. The CDR3 nucleotides are TGTGCCAGCTCACCACAGACAGGGCTCAATCAGCCCCAGCATTTT.

V usage is TRBV6-5 and J usage is TRBJ2-7; unclear D gene. The germline gives CDR1 MNHEY, CDR2 SVGAGI. The CDR3 has 14 amino acids. V was cut by 0 bases and J by 6 bases, with 12 bases left in between. This chain's CDR3 is CASSYSKTVSEQYF. DNA of the CDR3: TGTGCCAGCAGTTACTCGAAAACAGTATCCGAGCAGTACTTC.

This clone has just one count. The V gene is TRBV19, the J gene TRBJ2-1; 7 bases align to TRBD1. Trimming took 3 bases from V and 1 from J; bases not matched to a gene: 3. The germline gives CDR1 LNHDA, CDR2 SQIVND (reference sequence). CDR3 length: 15 residues. The CDR3 loop is CASSMDRRSYNEQFF. The CDR3 DNA reads TGTGCCAGTAGTATGGACAGGAGATCCTACAATGAGCAGTTCTTC.

The table lists this clone with a few counts. The V gene is TRBV3-1 (or the pseudogene TRBV3-2), the J gene TRBJ1-5; D unresolved. The CDR3 runs 16 residues. Looked up from germline, CDR1 is LGHDT and CDR2 is YNNKEL (reference sequence). V was clipped by 1 base and J by 0 bases, with 10 bases between them. The CDR3 loop reads CASSQGPHFSNQPQHF. For the CDR3, the DNA is TGTGCCAGCAGCCAAGGGCCGCATTTTAGCAATCAGCCCCAGCATTTT.

The chain joins TRBV7-8 to TRBJ1-3, with D possibly TRBD1 on 6 matching bases. This CDR3 is built from 14 residues. Looked up from germline, CDR1 is SGHVS and CDR2 is FQNEAQ. The V end lost 3 bases, the J end lost 2 bases, and 8 bases lay between the germline ends. The CDR3 region is CASSLGHTGNTIYF. The CDR3 nucleotides are TGTGCCAGCAGCTTGGGACATACTGGAAACACCATATATTTT.

The chain couples TRBV27 to TRBJ2-3; 14 positions agree with TRBD2. V was clipped by 3 bases and J by 5 bases; unmatched bases: 1. The germline V gene has CDR1 MNHEY and CDR2 SMNVEV (reference sequence). CDR3 size: 15 residues. The DNA for the CDR3 is TGTGCCAGCAGTTTCGGACTAGCGGGAGGAGATACGCAGTATTTT. Residues: CASSFGLAGGDTQYF.

This clone was picked up a small number of times. V usage is TRBV5-1 and J usage is TRBJ2-5; 13 bases fit TRBD2. V lost 0 bases, J lost 4 bases, and 6 bases stayed unmatched. The CDR3 spans 17 residues. Germline V gives CDR1 SGHRS, CDR2 YFSETQ. CDR3: CASSLDGTSGNGETQYF. The DNA of the CDR3 is TGCGCCAGCAGCTTGGATGGGACTAGCGGGAATGGAGAGACCCAGTACTTC.

The chain has TRBV6-6 and TRBJ1-2, with TRBD1 as a possible D gene (6 bases). The V end was cut by 5 bases, the J end by 8 bases, with 15 bases between. The germline gives CDR1 MNHNY, CDR2 SVGAGI (reference sequence). CDR3 length equals 13 residues. Here the CDR3 reads CASSRRGFSGYTF. In DNA, the CDR3 is TGTGCCAGCAGTCGCAGGGGTTTCAGCGGCTACACCTTC.

This chain uses TRBV3-1 (or the pseudogene TRBV3-2) with TRBJ1-6; D is ambiguous. The CDR3 spans 13 residues. Germline assignment: CDR1 LGHDT and CDR2 YNNKEL (reference sequence). V was shortened by 2 bases and J by 8 bases, with 7 bases between the two germline ends. The CDR3 is CASSQRGDSPLHF. CDR3 sequence (DNA): TGTGCCAGCAGCCAACGGGGTGATTCACCCCTCCACTTT.

This clone appeared a few times. The chain links TRBV6-5 to TRBJ2-7; TRBD2 might be the D (5 bases). The CDR3 is 14 residues long. Trimming stripped 2 bases from V and 0 bases from J, with 8 bases between. CDR1 and CDR2 from the germline V gene are MNHEY and SVGAGI. The CDR3 DNA sequence: TGTGCCAGCAGTTACGGCGGGCGCTCCTACGAGCAGTACTTC. Translation: CASSYGGRSYEQYF.

V usage is TRBV28 and J usage is TRBJ1-2, with D tentatively TRBD1 (6 bases). Between the trimmed V and J ends, which lost 4 bases and 2 bases, there was a span of 14 bases. Germline V lookup: CDR1 MDHEN, CDR2 SYDVKM. This CDR3 is built from 15 residues. The CDR3 sequence is CASSSAGATNYGYTF. CDR3 nucleotides: TGTGCCAGCAGTTCAGCGGGGGCGACGAACTATGGCTACACCTTC.

J is TRBJ2-7 and V is TRBV27, with a weak D call TRBD1 (6 bases). The CDR3 runs 15 residues. Germline V lookup: CDR1 MNHEY, CDR2 SMNVEV (reference sequence). V lost 1 base and J lost 4, with 14 bases in between. CDR3 DNA: TGTGCCAGCAGTTTATGGGGGCGGTCGGAATACGAGCAGTACTTC. It yields the protein CASSLWGRSEYEQYF.

This clone showed up just a few times. The rearrangement joins TRBV3-1 (or the pseudogene TRBV3-2) to TRBJ2-7, with D possibly being TRBD2 (5 bases). V was pared by 4 bases and J by 5 bases, with 24 bases between. The germline V gene encodes CDR1 LGHDT and CDR2 YNNKEL (reference sequence). This CDR3 has 17 amino acids. The CDR3 loop reads CASSPPGSLLMLDEQYF. The CDR3 nucleotides are TGTGCCAGCAGCCCCCCGGGGAGCCTCTTAATGTTAGACGAGCAGTACTTC.

This clone was observed many times. The V gene is TRBV25-1, the J gene TRBJ1-2; D ambiguous. CDR3 length equals 12 residues. V lost 0 bases, J lost 8 bases, and 7 bases lay in between. CDR1 MGHDK and CDR2 SYGVNS come from the germline V gene. As DNA, the CDR3 is TGTGCCAGCAGTGAATATAGATACGGCTACACCTTC. This sequence encodes CASSEYRYGYTF.

The V and J genes are TRBV10-3 and TRBJ1-4; D is ambiguous. The V end lost 6 bases, the J end lost 3 bases, and 5 bases lay between the germline ends. This CDR3 spans 12 amino acids. Germline V gene lookup returns CDR1 ENHRY and CDR2 SYGVKD. The CDR3 spells CAISRPNEKLFF. The CDR3 DNA is TGTGCCATCAGCCGTCCTAATGAAAAACTGTTTTTT.

The V and J genes are TRBV10-3 and TRBJ2-3; a weak D match, TRBD2 (6 bases). This CDR3 has 16 amino acids. Per the germline V gene, CDR1 is ENHRY and CDR2 is SYGVKD. Between the trimmed V and J ends, which lost 5 bases and 1 base, there was a span of 16 bases. CDR3 sequence: CAISSARETGTDTQYF. As DNA, the CDR3 is TGTGCCATCAGTTCTGCTCGGGAGACTGGCACAGATACGCAGTATTTT.

CDR3 DNA: TGCGCCAGCAGCTCCGGACAGGGTGGCGAGCAGTACTTC. Amino acid sequence: CASSSGQGGEQYF. The chain links TRBV5-1 to TRBJ2-7; 8 nucleotides agree with TRBD1. The germline V gene encodes CDR1 SGHRS and CDR2 YFSETQ. V lost 3 bases to trimming and J lost 6 bases; unmatched junction nucleotides: 5. This CDR3 region has 13 residues.